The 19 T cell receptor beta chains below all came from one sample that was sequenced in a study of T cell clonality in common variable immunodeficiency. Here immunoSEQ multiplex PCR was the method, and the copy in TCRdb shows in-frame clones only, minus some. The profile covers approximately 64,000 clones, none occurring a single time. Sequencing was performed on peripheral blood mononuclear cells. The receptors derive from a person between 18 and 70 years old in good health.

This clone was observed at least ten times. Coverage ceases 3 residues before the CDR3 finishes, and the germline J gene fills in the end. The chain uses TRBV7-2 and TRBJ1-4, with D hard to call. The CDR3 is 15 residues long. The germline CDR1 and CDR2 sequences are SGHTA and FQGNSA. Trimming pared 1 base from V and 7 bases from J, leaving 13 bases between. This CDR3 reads CASSLGSGIREKLFF. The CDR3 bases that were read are TGTGCCAGCAGCTTAGGCTCGGGGATTCGTGAAAAA.

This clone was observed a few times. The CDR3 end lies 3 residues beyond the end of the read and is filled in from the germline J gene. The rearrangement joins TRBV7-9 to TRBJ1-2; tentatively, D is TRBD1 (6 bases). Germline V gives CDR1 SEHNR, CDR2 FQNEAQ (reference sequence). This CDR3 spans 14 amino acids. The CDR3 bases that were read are TGTGCCAGCATCGATACAGGGAGCTCCTACGAC. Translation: CASIDTGSSYD. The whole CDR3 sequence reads CASIDTGSSYDYTF.

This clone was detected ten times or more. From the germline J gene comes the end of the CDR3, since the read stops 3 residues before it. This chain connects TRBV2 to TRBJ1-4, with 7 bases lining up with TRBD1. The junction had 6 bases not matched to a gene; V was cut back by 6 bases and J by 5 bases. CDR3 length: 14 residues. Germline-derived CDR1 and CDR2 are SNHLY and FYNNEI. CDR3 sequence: CASRWDSMNEKLFF. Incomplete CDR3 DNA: TGTGCCAGCAGGTGGGACAGCATGAATGAAAAA.

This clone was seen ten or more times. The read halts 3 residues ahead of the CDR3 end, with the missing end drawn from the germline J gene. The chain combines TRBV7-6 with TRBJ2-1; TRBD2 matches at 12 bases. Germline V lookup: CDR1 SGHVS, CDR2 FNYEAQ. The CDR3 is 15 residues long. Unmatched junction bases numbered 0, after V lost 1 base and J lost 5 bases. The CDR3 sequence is CASSLGLAGDNEQFF. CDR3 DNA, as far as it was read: TGTGCCAGCAGCTTAGGACTAGCGGGGGACAATGAG. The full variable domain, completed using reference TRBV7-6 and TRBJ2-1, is GAGVSQSPRYKVTKRGQDVALRCDPISGHVSLYWYRQALGQGPEFLTYFNYEAQQDKSGLPNDRFSAERPEGSISTLTIQRTEQRDSAMYRCASSLGLAGDNEQFFGPGTRLTVL.

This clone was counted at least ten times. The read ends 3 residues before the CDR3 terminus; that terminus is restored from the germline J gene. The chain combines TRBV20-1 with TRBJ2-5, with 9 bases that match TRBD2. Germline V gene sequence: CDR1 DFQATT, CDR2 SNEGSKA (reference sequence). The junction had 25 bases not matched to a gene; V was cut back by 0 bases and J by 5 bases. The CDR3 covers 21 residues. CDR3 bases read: TGCAGTGCTAGAGATTACATCCAGGGCCCTAGCGGGACCCCCGTGGGCGAGACC. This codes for CSARDYIQGPSGTPVGET. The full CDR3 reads CSARDYIQGPSGTPVGETQYF.

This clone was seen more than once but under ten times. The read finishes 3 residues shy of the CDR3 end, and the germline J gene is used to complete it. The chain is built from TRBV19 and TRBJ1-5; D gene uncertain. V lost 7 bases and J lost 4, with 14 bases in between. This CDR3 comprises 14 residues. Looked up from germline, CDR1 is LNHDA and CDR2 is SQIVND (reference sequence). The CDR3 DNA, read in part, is TGTGCCAGTAACCCTAACTATCCGAATCAGCCC. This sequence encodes CASNPNYPNQP. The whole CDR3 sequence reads CASNPNYPNQPQHF.

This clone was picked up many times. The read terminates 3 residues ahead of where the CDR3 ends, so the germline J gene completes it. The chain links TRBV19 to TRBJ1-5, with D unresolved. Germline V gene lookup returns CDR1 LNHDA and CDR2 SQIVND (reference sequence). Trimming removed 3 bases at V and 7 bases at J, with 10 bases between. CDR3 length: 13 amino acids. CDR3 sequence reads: CASSIRGGQPQHF. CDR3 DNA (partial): TGTGCCAGTAGTATTCGGGGTGGGCAGCCC.

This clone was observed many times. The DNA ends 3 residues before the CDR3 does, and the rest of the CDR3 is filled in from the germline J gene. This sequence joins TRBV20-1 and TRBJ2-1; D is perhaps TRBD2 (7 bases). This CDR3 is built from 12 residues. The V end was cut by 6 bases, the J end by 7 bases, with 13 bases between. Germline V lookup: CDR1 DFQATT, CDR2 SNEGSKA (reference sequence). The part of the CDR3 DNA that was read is TGCAGTGCCATCCGGGGGGCTAATGAG. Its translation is CSAIRGANE. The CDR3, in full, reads CSAIRGANEQFF.

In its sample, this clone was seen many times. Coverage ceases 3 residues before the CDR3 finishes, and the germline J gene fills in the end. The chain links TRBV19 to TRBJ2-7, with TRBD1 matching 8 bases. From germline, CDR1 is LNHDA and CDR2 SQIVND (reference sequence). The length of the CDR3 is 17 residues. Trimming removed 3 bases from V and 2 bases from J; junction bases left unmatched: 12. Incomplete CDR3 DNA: TGTGCCAGTAGTATCCAGGGGAAGTGGACAGGGACCTACGAG. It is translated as CASSIQGKWTGTYE. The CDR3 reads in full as CASSIQGKWTGTYEQYF. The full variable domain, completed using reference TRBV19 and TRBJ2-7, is DGGITQSPKYLFRKEGQNVTLSCEQNLNHDAMYWYRQDPGQGLRLIYYSQIVNDFQKGDIAEGYSVSREKKESFPLTVTSAQKNPTAFYLCASSIQGKWTGTYEQYFGPGTRLTVT.

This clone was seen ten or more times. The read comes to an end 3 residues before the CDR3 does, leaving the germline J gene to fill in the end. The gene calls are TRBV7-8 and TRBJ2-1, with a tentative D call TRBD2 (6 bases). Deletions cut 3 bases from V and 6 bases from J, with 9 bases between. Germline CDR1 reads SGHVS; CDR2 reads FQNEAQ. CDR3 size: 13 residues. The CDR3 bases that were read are TGTGCCAGCAGCTTGGGGACTGTCAATGAG. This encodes CASSLGTVNE. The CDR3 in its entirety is CASSLGTVNEQFF. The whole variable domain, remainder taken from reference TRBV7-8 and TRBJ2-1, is GAGVSQSPRYKVAKRGQDVALRCDPISGHVSLFWYQQALGQGPEFLTYFQNEAQLDKSGLPSDRFFAERPEGSVSTLKIQRTQQEDSAVYLCASSLGTVNEQFFGPGTRLTVL.

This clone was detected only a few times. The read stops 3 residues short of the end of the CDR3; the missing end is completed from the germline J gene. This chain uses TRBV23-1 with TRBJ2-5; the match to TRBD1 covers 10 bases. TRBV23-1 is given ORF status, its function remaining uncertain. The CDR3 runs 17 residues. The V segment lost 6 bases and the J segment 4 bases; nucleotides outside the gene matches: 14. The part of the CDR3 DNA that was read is TGCGCCAGCAGGCGTCTGGGGGACAGGGGTTCGGGAGAGACC. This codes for CASRRLGDRGSGET. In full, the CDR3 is CASRRLGDRGSGETQYF.

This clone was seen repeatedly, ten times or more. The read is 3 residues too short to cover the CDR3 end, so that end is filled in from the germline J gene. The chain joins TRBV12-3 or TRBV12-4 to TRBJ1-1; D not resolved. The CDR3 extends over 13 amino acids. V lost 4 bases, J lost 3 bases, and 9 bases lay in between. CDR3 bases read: TGTGCCAGCAGTTCCCGGGGATACACTGAA. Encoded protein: CASSSRGYTE. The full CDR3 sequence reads CASSSRGYTEAFF.

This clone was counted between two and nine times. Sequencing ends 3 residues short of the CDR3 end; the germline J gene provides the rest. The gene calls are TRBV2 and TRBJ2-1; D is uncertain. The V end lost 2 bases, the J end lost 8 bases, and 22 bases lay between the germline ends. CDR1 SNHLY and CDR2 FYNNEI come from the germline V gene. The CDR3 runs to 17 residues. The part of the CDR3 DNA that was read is TGTGCCAGCAGTGAAAGTGGCCAGGCCGGAGTTACGGATGAG. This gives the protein CASSESGQAGVTDE. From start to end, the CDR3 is CASSESGQAGVTDEQFF. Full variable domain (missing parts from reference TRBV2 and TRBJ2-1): EPEVTQTPSHQVTQMGQEVILRCVPISNHLYFYWYRQILGQKVEFLVSFYNNEISEKSEIFDDQFSVERPDGSNFTLKIRSTKLEDSAMYFCASSESGQAGVTDEQFFGPGTRLTVL.

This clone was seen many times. The CDR3 DNA, read in part, is TGTGCCAGCACCTATAGGGGGACCCCGGGGACC. Its translation is CASTYRGTPGT. In full, the CDR3 reads CASTYRGTPGTQYF. This chain connects TRBV7-6 to TRBJ2-5, with D maybe TRBD1 (6 bases). The CDR3 end is not reached by the read, which stops 3 residues before it; the germline J gene fills it in. Between the trimmed V and J ends, which lost 7 bases and 7 bases, there was a span of 19 bases. The germline CDR1 and CDR2 sequences are SGHVS and FNYEAQ. The CDR3 is 14 residues long.

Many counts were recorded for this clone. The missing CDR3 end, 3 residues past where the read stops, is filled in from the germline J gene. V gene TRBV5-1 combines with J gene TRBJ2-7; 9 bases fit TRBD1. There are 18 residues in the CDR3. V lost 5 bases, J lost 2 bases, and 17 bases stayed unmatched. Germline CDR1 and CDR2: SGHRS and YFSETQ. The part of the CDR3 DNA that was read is TGCGCCAGCAGTCACGGAAGGGGAGGGGACAGGGACGCCTACGAG. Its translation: CASSHGRGGDRDAYE. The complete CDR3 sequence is CASSHGRGGDRDAYEQYF.

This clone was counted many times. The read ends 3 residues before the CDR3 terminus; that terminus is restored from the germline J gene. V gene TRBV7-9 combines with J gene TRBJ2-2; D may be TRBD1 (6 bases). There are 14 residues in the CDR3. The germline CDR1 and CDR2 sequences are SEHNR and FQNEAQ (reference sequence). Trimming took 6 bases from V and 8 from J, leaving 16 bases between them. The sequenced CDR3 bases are TGTGCCAGCAGGCCTAAGGACAGCTCTGGGGAG. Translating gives CASRPKDSSGE. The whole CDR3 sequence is CASRPKDSSGELFF. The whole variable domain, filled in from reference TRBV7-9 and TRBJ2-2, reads DTGVSQNPRHKITKRGQNVTFRCDPISEHNRLYWYRQTLGQGPEFLTYFQNEAQLEKSRLLSDRFSAERPKGSFSTLEIQRTEQGDSAMYLCASRPKDSSGELFFGEGSRLTVL.

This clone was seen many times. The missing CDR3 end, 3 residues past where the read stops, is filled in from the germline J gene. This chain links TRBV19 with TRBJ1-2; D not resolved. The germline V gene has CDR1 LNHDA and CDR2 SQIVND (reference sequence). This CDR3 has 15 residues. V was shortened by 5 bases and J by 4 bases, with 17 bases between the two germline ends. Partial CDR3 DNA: TGTGCCAGTAGTGGAGGGTTATCCAACTTCTATGGC. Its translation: CASSGGLSNFYG. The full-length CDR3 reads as CASSGGLSNFYGYTF.

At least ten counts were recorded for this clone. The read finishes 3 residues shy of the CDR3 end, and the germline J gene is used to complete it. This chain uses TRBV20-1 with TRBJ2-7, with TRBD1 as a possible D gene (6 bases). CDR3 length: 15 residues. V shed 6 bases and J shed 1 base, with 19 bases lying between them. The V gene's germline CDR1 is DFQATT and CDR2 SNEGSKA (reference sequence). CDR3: CSALDPGQSSYEQYF. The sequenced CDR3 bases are TGCAGTGCCCTAGACCCCGGACAGTCATCCTACGAG.

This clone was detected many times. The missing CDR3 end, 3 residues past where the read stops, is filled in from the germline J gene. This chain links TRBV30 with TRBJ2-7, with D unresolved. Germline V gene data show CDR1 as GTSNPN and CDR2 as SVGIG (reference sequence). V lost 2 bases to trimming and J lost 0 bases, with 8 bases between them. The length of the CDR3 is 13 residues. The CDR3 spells CAWSSGSSYEQYF. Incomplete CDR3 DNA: TGTGCCTGGAGTTCGGGTAGCTCCTACGAG.